The 18 T cell receptor beta chains below were found in one sample sequenced in a study of blood T cells in healthy people across ages. Using a J-beta primer mix together with a sample-barcoded 5' primer, a second PCR was run for roughly 6 to 11 cycles. TCRdb used MiXCR to reprocess the 5' RACE reads, holding one entry per CDR3 protein. The data hold 650,000 to 800,000 distinct CDR3 sequences, with around two fifths observed a single time. Sequences were obtained from blood. Receptors originate from a man aged 60-69 years in good health.

The chain uses TRBV3-1 and TRBJ1-1, with D unresolved. Between the trimmed V and J ends, which lost 3 bases and 1 base, there was a span of 6 bases. Per germline, CDR1 LGHDT and CDR2 YNNKEL (reference sequence). The CDR3 totals 13 residues. CDR3 protein: CASSHFANTEAFF. DNA of the CDR3: TGTGCCAGCAGCCACTTCGCGAACACTGAAGCTTTCTTT.

The J gene is TRBJ2-5, the V gene TRBV6-5; TRBD1 or TRBD2 may be the D gene (5 bases each). V was shortened by 6 bases and J by 11 bases, with 22 bases between the two germline ends. The CDR3 has 14 residues. Germline CDR1 and CDR2: MNHEY and SVGAGI. The CDR3 nucleotides are TGTGCCAGCAGAAGCCGGGACGCCTACAATGAGCAGTACTTC. Translation: CASRSRDAYNEQYF.

This sequence joins TRBV12-3 or TRBV12-4 and TRBJ2-1; no reliable D call. The CDR3 consists of 14 residues. Trimming removed 5 bases from V and 7 bases from J, with 15 bases in between. The CDR3 region has the DNA TGTGCCAGCAGTCCCCCCAGAGCCCGGAATGAGCAGTTCTTC. Residues: CASSPPRARNEQFF.

The J gene is TRBJ2-5, the V gene TRBV5-6, with D possibly TRBD1 on 6 matching bases. CDR1 is SGHDT, CDR2 YYEEEE, per germline. This CDR3 contains 16 residues. V was trimmed by 5 bases and J by 4 bases, leaving 21 bases between them. The CDR3 sequence is CASSSLGGQKAETQYF. The CDR3 nucleotides are TGTGCCAGCAGTTCATTGGGTGGACAGAAAGCAGAGACCCAGTACTTC.

J is TRBJ1-2 and V is TRBV20-1, with D tentatively TRBD1 (5 bases). CDR1 and CDR2 (germline): DFQATT, SNEGSKA (reference sequence). The CDR3 consists of 10 residues. The CDR3 spells CSDRRGRYTF. The DNA for the CDR3 is TGCAGCGACCGGAGGGGCCGCTACACCTTC.

CDR3 nucleotides: TGCAGTGCTAGAACAAACGCCGGGACGGCTGAGCAGTTCTTC. Encoded protein: CSARTNAGTAEQFF. The chain employs TRBV20-1 and TRBJ2-1, with D possibly called TRBD1 or TRBD2 (5 bases each). The CDR3 is 14 amino acids. CDR1 DFQATT and CDR2 SNEGSKA come from the germline V gene (reference sequence). Trimming pared 2 bases from V and 9 bases from J, leaving 17 bases between.

This clonotype was seen more than once but under ten times. The chain recombines TRBV20-1 with TRBJ2-3; 11 bases agree with TRBD2. J gave up 9 bases and V 6 bases, and 2 bases lay outside the gene matches. Per germline, CDR1 DFQATT and CDR2 SNEGSKA (reference sequence). The CDR3 totals 11 residues. The CDR3 nucleotides are TGCAGTGCCACTAGCGGGGGAACGCAGTATTTT. This sequence encodes CSATSGGTQYF.

The chain links TRBV18 to TRBJ1-6; tentatively, D is TRBD1 (6 bases). CDR1 and CDR2 (germline): KGHSH, LQKENI. V gave up 3 bases and J gave up 6 bases, with 12 bases separating them. This CDR3 is 15 amino acids long. In nucleotides, the CDR3 is TGTGCCAGCTCACCGACGGGGGGCGGTAATTCACCCCTCCACTTT. It codes for CASSPTGGGNSPLHF. The full variable domain, its missing parts supplied by reference TRBV18 and TRBJ1-6, is NAGVMQNPRHLVRRRGQEARLRCSPMKGHSHVYWYRQLPEEGLKFMVYLQKENIIDESGMPKERFSAEFPKEGPSILRIQQVVRGDSAAYFCASSPTGGGNSPLHFGNGTRLTVT.

As concerns this clonotype: One end of the junction is discordant with germline, which a read error may explain. The V call is TRBV16, the J call TRBJ2-7; a possible D gene is TRBD1 (6 bases). This CDR3 is 12 amino acids long. The germline V gene has CDR1 KGHSY and CDR2 FQNENV. CDR3 region: CTSSRTTGEKYF. DNA of the CDR3: TGTACCAGCAGCCGAACGACAGGAGAGAAGTACTTC.

The chain has TRBV5-6 and TRBJ1-6; no clear D gene. Germline CDR1 reads SGHDT; CDR2 reads YYEEEE. The V end was cut by 1 base, the J end by 7 bases, with 12 bases between. The CDR3 length is 15 residues. The CDR3 nucleotides are TGTGCCAGCAGCTTGTGGGCCGGAGGCAATTCACCCCTCCACTTT. Translating gives CASSLWAGGNSPLHF.

The J gene is TRBJ2-6, the V gene TRBV3-1, with D unclear. V lost 4 bases and J lost 4, with 11 bases in between. There are 15 residues in the CDR3. Germline V gene sequence: CDR1 LGHDT, CDR2 YNNKEL (reference sequence). For the CDR3, the DNA is TGTGCCAGCAGCCCCTACGGAGACGGGGCCAACGTCCTGACTTTC. Translation gives CASSPYGDGANVLTF. Looking up the rest from reference TRBV3-1 and TRBJ2-6 gives the full variable domain: DTAVSQTPKYLVTQMGNDKSIKCEQNLGHDTMYWYKQDSKKFLKIMFSYNNKELIINETVPNRFSPKSPDKAHLNLHINSLELGDSAVYFCASSPYGDGANVLTFGAGSRLTVL.

This clonotype was recorded a few times. The rearrangement links TRBV5-1 to TRBJ2-5; TRBD1 might be the D (6 bases). The germline V and J ends were trimmed by 0 bases and 5 bases, with 20 bases remaining between them. In germline, CDR1 is SGHRS, CDR2 YFSETQ. The CDR3 totals 17 residues. The CDR3 loop is CASSLDGNQGLVETQYF. For the CDR3, the DNA is TGCGCCAGCAGCTTGGATGGAAATCAGGGGCTAGTGGAGACCCAGTACTTC.

The sample holds a few counts of this clonotype. The J gene is TRBJ2-7, the V gene TRBV20-1; no definite D call. The V gene's germline CDR1 is DFQATT and CDR2 SNEGSKA (reference sequence). Trimming took 0 bases from V and 0 from J, leaving 12 bases between them. This CDR3 is built from 15 residues. CDR3 sequence (DNA): TGCAGTGCTAGAGATTGGACCAAAAGCTCCTACGAGCAGTACTTC. Translating it yields CSARDWTKSSYEQYF.

The chain has TRBV4-3 and TRBJ2-3; D is tentatively TRBD1 or TRBD2 (6 bases each). V dropped 2 bases and J dropped 2 bases, with 11 bases sitting between them. Germline V lookup: CDR1 LGHNA, CDR2 YSLEER. This CDR3 is 15 amino acids long. CDR3 DNA sequence: TGCGCCAGCAGCCAACGGGGGCAGTACACAGATACGCAGTATTTT. Translation: CASSQRGQYTDTQYF.

The V and J genes are TRBV4-2 and TRBJ2-7; 7 bases fit TRBD2. CDR1 and CDR2 (germline): LGHNA, YNFKEQ. The CDR3 length is 17 residues. V trimming: 0 bases; J trimming: 3 bases; junction bases outside the gene matches: 11. The CDR3 sequence is CASSQDGFGLEGYEQYF. The DNA for the CDR3 is TGTGCCAGCAGCCAAGATGGATTCGGACTAGAGGGCTACGAGCAGTACTTC.

This clonotype was observed at least ten times. The chain carries TRBV29-1 and TRBJ2-5, with 7 bases fitting TRBD1. Germline V gene data show CDR1 as SQVTM and CDR2 as ANQGSEA. This CDR3 is 13 amino acids long. V was pared by 4 bases and J by 4 bases, with 6 bases of the junction left unmatched. The CDR3 DNA reads as TGCAGCGTTGGACAGGGATTGGGAGAGACCCAGTACTTC. Amino acid sequence: CSVGQGLGETQYF.

In its sample, this clonotype was seen a few times. The chain employs TRBV5-1 and TRBJ2-4, with D perhaps TRBD1 (6 bases). Germline V gives CDR1 SGHRS, CDR2 YFSETQ. V gave up 4 bases and J gave up 9 bases, with 20 bases separating them. CDR3 length equals 15 residues. This CDR3 is CASSGGRVKTGIQYF. The CDR3 DNA follows: TGCGCCAGCAGCGGGGGCCGGGTTAAGACGGGCATTCAGTACTTC.

This clonotype was counted a few times. The chain recombines TRBV9 with TRBJ2-5, with 15 bases fitting TRBD2. J was trimmed by 11 bases and V by 0 bases; bases with no gene match: 11. CDR1 is SGDLS and CDR2 is YYNGEE in the germline V gene. The CDR3 contains 17 residues. The DNA of the CDR3 is TGTGCCAGCAGCGTAGCCGGGACTAGCGGGGGGAACAATGAGCAGTACTTC. It is translated as CASSVAGTSGGNNEQYF. The whole variable domain, filled in from reference TRBV9 and TRBJ2-5, reads DSGVTQTPKHLITATGQRVTLRCSPRSGDLSVYWYQQSLDQGLQFLIQYYNGEERAKGNILERFSAQQFPDLHSELNLSSLELGDSALYFCASSVAGTSGGNNEQYFGPGTRLLVL.